Sequencing of this T cell receptor beta chain was carried out in a study of persistence of HIV-infected CD4 T cells. Study-wide results and limits: TCRbeta richness was lower in CMV- and Gag-responding cells than in anti-CD3/anti-CD28-responding cells. Within sorted populations, more oligoclonal TCRs accompanied more oligoclonal proviruses.

Overlapping HIV-1 Gag 15-mer peptides at about 1 ug per peptide per mL were used. Sorting selected CD4+ T cells upregulating both CD40 ligand and CD69. Inclusion required CMV-positive serology and CD4+ counts above 400 cells/uL. Before stimulation, PBMCs underwent CD8+ T cell depletion. Sequencing used immunoSEQ version 4 in survey mode. Here immunoSEQ multiplex PCR was the method, and the copy in TCRdb shows in-frame clones only, minus some. Of roughly 25,000 clones detected, about 74% appear once; the ten largest clones hold about 1.7%. On this clone: Antigen unknown.

Looked up from germline, CDR1 is SNHLY and CDR2 is FYNNEI. Trimming took off 3 bases at V and 11 bases at J, with 13 bases between the two ends. This CDR3 is built from 12 residues. The receptor was derived from an adult man with HIV who was CMV-seropositive. Sequencing was performed on CD4+ T cells sorted from PBMCs after approximately 18-hour stimulation, taken from a patient who received antiretroviral therapy. The genes are TRBV2 and TRBJ1-1, with D maybe TRBD1 (6 bases). The CDR3: CASSDTGQWAFF. CDR3 nucleotides: TGTGCCAGCAGTGATACGGGACAATGGGCTTTCTTT.